The 9 T cell receptor beta chains in this list originate from one sample, sequenced in a study of blood T cell repertoires in COVID-19. The repertoire was sequenced with immunoSEQ multiplex PCR; TCRdb's copy has only in-frame clones and lacks some. The sample carries approximately 230,000 clones, around 80% recorded once. The sequencing input was PBMCs or T cells enriched from blood (not recorded which). The receptors come from a man aged 35 to 55 who had recovered from COVID-19.

In this sample, this clone turned up a few times. The chain couples TRBV4-3 to TRBJ1-5; D might be TRBD1 (6 bases). The germline V gene encodes CDR1 LGHNA and CDR2 YSLEER. Trimming removed 2 bases at V and 6 bases at J, with 14 bases between. CDR3 length equals 15 residues. The DNA for the CDR3 is TGCGCCAGCAGCCAAACTGGGACATTCGGTCAGCCCCAGCATTTT. It encodes CASSQTGTFGQPQHF.

The chain recombines TRBV30 with TRBJ2-1; 7 nucleotides line up with TRBD2. This CDR3 spans 15 amino acids. V shed 4 bases and J 8 bases; nucleotides not matched to a gene: 14. Germline V lookup: CDR1 GTSNPN, CDR2 SVGIG (reference sequence). The CDR3: CAWTAFQRGRDEQFF. CDR3 coding DNA: TGTGCCTGGACCGCCTTCCAGCGGGGTCGGGATGAGCAGTTCTTC.

This chain links TRBV6-5 with TRBJ2-2; 9 bases agree with TRBD1. V lost 4 bases, J lost 7 bases, and 4 bases stayed unmatched. The germline CDR1 and CDR2 sequences are MNHEY and SVGAGI. This CDR3 is 14 amino acids long. The CDR3 loop reads CASSSTGGFGELFF. Written as DNA, the CDR3 is TGTGCCAGCAGTTCCACAGGGGGCTTCGGGGAGCTGTTTTTT.

For this clone: The junction shows a germline mismatch at one end, possibly a read error. The chain has TRBV18 and TRBJ2-7; a weak D match, TRBD2 (5 bases). The CDR3 spans 13 residues. CDR1 and CDR2 (germline): KGHSH, LQKENI. In DNA, the CDR3 is TGTGCCAGCTCACCGGCCGGCGACTACAAGCAGTACTTC. Its protein is CASSPAGDYKQYF.

The chain combines TRBV11-2 with TRBJ1-2, with TRBD1 as a possible D gene (6 bases). CDR3 length: 16 residues. The germline CDR1 and CDR2 sequences are SGHAT and FQNNGV. Trimming removed 2 bases at V and 0 bases at J, with 13 bases between. CDR3 protein: CASSLIRTATNYGYTF. CDR3 sequence (DNA): TGTGCCAGCAGCTTAATCAGGACAGCCACTAACTATGGCTACACCTTC. Filled out from reference TRBV11-2 and TRBJ1-2, the complete variable domain reads EAGVAQSPRYKIIEKRQSVAFWCNPISGHATLYWYQQILGQGPKLLIQFQNNGVVDDSQLPKDRFSAERLKGVDSTLKIQPAKLEDSAVYLCASSLIRTATNYGYTFGSGTRLTVV.

The V gene is TRBV5-1, the J gene TRBJ1-1; D remains unclear. From germline, CDR1 is SGHRS and CDR2 YFSETQ. The CDR3 is 11 amino acids. Trimming took 5 bases from V and 3 from J, leaving 5 bases between them. CDR3 bases: TGCGCCAGCAGGGCGGACACTGAAGCTTTCTTT. This translates into CASRADTEAFF.

The rearrangement joins TRBV5-1 to TRBJ2-7; 7 bases line up with TRBD1. The germline V gene has CDR1 SGHRS and CDR2 YFSETQ. V was clipped by 0 bases and J by 6 bases; unmatched bases: 0. The CDR3 runs 12 residues. CDR3: CASSLEGAEQYF. In nucleotides, the CDR3 is TGCGCCAGCAGCTTGGAGGGGGCCGAGCAGTACTTC.

This sequence joins TRBV7-3 and TRBJ1-4, with D possibly being TRBD1 (5 bases). The CDR3 is made up of 15 amino acids. Germline V gene sequence: CDR1 SGHTA, CDR2 FQGTGA. Trimming took 5 bases from V and 8 from J, leaving 18 bases between them. The CDR3 sequence is CASSRSLLQGEKLFF. CDR3 sequence (DNA): TGTGCCAGCAGCCGTAGCCTCCTCCAGGGCGAAAAACTGTTTTTT.

The chain is built from TRBV7-3 and TRBJ2-2; 7 bases align to TRBD2. J lost 2 bases, V lost 8 bases, and 8 bases had no gene match. The germline V gene encodes CDR1 SGHTA and CDR2 FQGTGA. The CDR3 sequence is 15 residues long. The CDR3 region has the DNA TGTGCCAGCGGCAGCGGGGCCGTTAACACCGGGGAGCTGTTTTTT. Protein sequence: CASGSGAVNTGELFF.